What follows are 18 T cell receptor beta chains derived from one specimen sequenced in a study of type 1 regulatory T cells. These TCRs' antigens remain unknown. TCRdb re-called the reads through MiXCR, storing one row per CDR3 protein. The top ten hold less than 10% of the sample, which has about 71,000 distinct CDR3 sequences, 20% to 25% seen once. Study findings and constraints: Type 1 regulatory T cells had a more restricted TCR repertoire than non-type 1 regulatory T cells.

The sequencing sample was made of cultured type 1 regulatory T (Tr1) cells, either the whole culture or a sorted fraction (not recorded which). The receptor set was obtained from a human donor in good health.

There are a few counts of this clonotype. This rearrangement joins TRBV24-1 to TRBJ2-1; D unresolved. Germline V gives CDR1 KGHDR, CDR2 SFDVKD. This CDR3 contains 12 residues. Trimming left V 2 bases short and J 7 bases short, with 5 bases between. DNA of the CDR3: TGTGCCACCAGTGATTCCCGGAATGAGCAGTTCTTC. It specifies CATSDSRNEQFF.

This clonotype was observed a few times. This chain joins TRBV5-1 and TRBJ1-6; no clear D. From germline, CDR1 is SGHRS and CDR2 YFSETQ. This CDR3 spans 14 amino acids. Trimming cost V 0 bases and J 7 bases, with 8 bases left between them. The chain's CDR3 is CASSLEEWNSPLHF. CDR3 DNA: TGCGCCAGCAGCTTGGAAGAGTGGAATTCACCCCTCCACTTT.

The chain carries TRBV30 and TRBJ2-3; D assignment may be TRBD1 or TRBD2 (5 bases each). Trimming stripped 2 bases from V and 5 bases from J, with 14 bases between. Per germline, CDR1 GTSNPN and CDR2 SVGIG (reference sequence). There are 14 residues in the CDR3. This CDR3 is CAWSRGPGEDTQYF. DNA of the CDR3: TGTGCCTGGAGTAGGGGACCTGGCGAAGATACGCAGTATTTT.

This clonotype was detected a few times. The genes are TRBV20-1 and TRBJ2-3; unclear D gene. The length of the CDR3 is 12 residues. Per the germline V gene, CDR1 is DFQATT and CDR2 is SNEGSKA (reference sequence). V gave up 5 bases and J gave up 2 bases, with 8 bases separating them. DNA of the CDR3: TGCAGTGCTCGGCTGAACACAGATACGCAGTATTTT. Amino acids: CSARLNTDTQYF.

CDR3 nucleotide sequence: TGCGCCAGCAGCATGCTAAAAGGAGGCCCCGGGGGTGAGCAGTTCTTC. The encoded protein is CASSMLKGGPGGEQFF. The J gene is TRBJ2-1, the V gene TRBV5-1; weak D call: TRBD2 (6 bases). CDR1 and CDR2 from the germline V gene are SGHRS and YFSETQ. The CDR3 contains 16 residues. Trimming pared 4 bases from V and 9 bases from J, leaving 23 bases between.

This clonotype was found many times. The chain uses TRBV5-1 and TRBJ2-6; no definite D call. This CDR3 region has 15 residues. CDR1 is SGHRS, CDR2 YFSETQ, per germline. Between the trimmed V and J ends, which lost 0 bases and 2 bases, there was a span of 6 bases. The CDR3 loop reads CASSLVGTGANVLTF. DNA for the CDR3: TGCGCCAGCAGCTTGGTGGGGACTGGGGCCAACGTCCTGACTTTC.

This rearrangement joins TRBV9 to TRBJ1-1, with TRBD1 matching 9 bases. The CDR3 is 15 residues long. CDR1 and CDR2 from the germline V gene are SGDLS and YYNGEE. Trimming took 3 bases from V and 4 from J; bases not matched to a gene: 7. The CDR3 sequence is CASSEQQGATTEAFF. CDR3 in DNA: TGTGCCAGCAGCGAGCAACAGGGGGCTACCACTGAAGCTTTCTTT.

The genes are TRBV7-2 and TRBJ2-7; D gene ambiguous. The ends were cut back, 5 bases at V and 4 bases at J, with 18 bases in the middle. CDR1 is SGHTA, CDR2 FQGNSA, per germline. This CDR3 has 15 residues. CDR3: CASSPPSAARYEQYF. The CDR3 DNA sequence: TGTGCCAGCAGCCCACCGTCGGCGGCCCGATACGAGCAGTACTTC.

The V and J genes are TRBV7-2 and TRBJ1-4; D is undetermined. The germline V gene encodes CDR1 SGHTA and CDR2 FQGNSA. Trimming left V 5 bases short and J 7 bases short, with 8 bases between. This CDR3 is 12 amino acids long. The CDR3 DNA is TGTGCCAGCAGCAGGGCCAGTGAAAAACTGTTTTTT. Translation: CASSRASEKLFF.

This clonotype was observed a handful of times. The chain carries TRBV20-1 and TRBJ1-1; the D is unclear. CDR1 is DFQATT, CDR2 SNEGSKA, per germline (reference sequence). This CDR3 has 13 amino acids. The V gene lost 2 bases and the J gene lost 1 base, with 8 bases spanning the gap. CDR3 in DNA: TGCAGTGCTAGACAGGATTCGAACACTGAAGCTTTCTTT. It codes for CSARQDSNTEAFF.

This clonotype was counted only a few times. V is TRBV2 and J is TRBJ1-4; TRBD1 matches 8 bases. J lost 8 bases, V lost 5 bases, and 7 bases had no gene match. The CDR3 covers 14 residues. CDR1 SNHLY and CDR2 FYNNEI come from the germline V gene. For the CDR3, the DNA is TGTGCCAGCAGTCCGACAGGGGTAGGCGAAAAACTGTTTTTT. Protein: CASSPTGVGEKLFF.

This chain connects TRBV7-2 to TRBJ2-3, with 7 bases that match TRBD2. Germline V gives CDR1 SGHTA, CDR2 FQGNSA. The ends lost 1 base at V and 4 bases at J; junction bases unmatched: 5. CDR3 size: 15 residues. CDR3: CASSLGGGPSDTQYF. CDR3 coding DNA: TGTGCCAGCAGCTTAGGGGGAGGGCCCTCAGATACGCAGTATTTT.

This sequence joins TRBV7-8 and TRBJ1-2; D not certain. V lost 4 bases to trimming and J lost 8 bases, with 8 bases between them. Germline assignment: CDR1 SGHVS and CDR2 FQNEAQ. The CDR3 runs 11 residues. The DNA of the CDR3 is TGTGCCAGCAGCTCGACGCCGGGCTACACCTTC. Translation: CASSSTPGYTF.

Many counts were recorded for this clonotype. The rearrangement uses TRBV27 and TRBJ2-7; 8 nucleotides line up with TRBD2. Germline-derived CDR1 and CDR2 are MNHEY and SMNVEV (reference sequence). The CDR3 length is 15 residues. V trimming: 4 bases; J trimming: 3 bases; junction bases outside the gene matches: 8. DNA for the CDR3: TGTGCCAGCAGTTCGGGGGGGCCTCCTATCTACGAGCAGTACTTC. Its translation is CASSSGGPPIYEQYF.

The J gene is TRBJ1-1, the V gene TRBV29-1, with 10 bases matching TRBD1. Germline V gene lookup returns CDR1 SQVTM and CDR2 ANQGSEA. After removal of 6 bases from V and 5 bases from J, the junction contained 6 bases not matched to a gene. The CDR3 length is 13 residues. The CDR3 DNA is TGCAGCGTGTTGGGACAGGGGAGGACTGAAGCTTTCTTT. It specifies CSVLGQGRTEAFF.

This clonotype turned up a few times. The chain links TRBV7-2 to TRBJ2-3; no clear D gene. Germline V gene sequence: CDR1 SGHTA, CDR2 FQGNSA. V lost 3 bases and J lost 1, with 11 bases in between. The CDR3 spans 15 residues. CDR3 in amino acids: CASSFSGGRTDTQYF. CDR3 bases: TGTGCCAGCAGCTTCTCCGGCGGACGCACAGATACGCAGTATTTT.

This clonotype has only a few counts. This sequence joins TRBV5-1 and TRBJ2-1; 10 nucleotides match TRBD2. This CDR3 spans 17 amino acids. Germline CDR1 SGHRS, CDR2 YFSETQ. The trim removed 4 bases at V and 1 base at J, leaving 8 bases unmatched. The CDR3 coding sequence is TGCGCCAGCAGCCCGAGAAGGACTAGCGGATCCTACAATGAGCAGTTCTTC. Translating gives CASSPRRTSGSYNEQFF.

The chain joins TRBV3-1 to TRBJ1-1; D is unclear. CDR1 and CDR2 (germline): LGHDT, YNNKEL (reference sequence). V was shortened by 5 bases and J by 4 bases, with 14 bases between the two germline ends. The CDR3 is 14 residues long. CDR3 residues: CASSTRRAATEAFF. The CDR3 DNA reads as TGTGCCAGCAGCACCCGGAGGGCGGCCACTGAAGCTTTCTTT.